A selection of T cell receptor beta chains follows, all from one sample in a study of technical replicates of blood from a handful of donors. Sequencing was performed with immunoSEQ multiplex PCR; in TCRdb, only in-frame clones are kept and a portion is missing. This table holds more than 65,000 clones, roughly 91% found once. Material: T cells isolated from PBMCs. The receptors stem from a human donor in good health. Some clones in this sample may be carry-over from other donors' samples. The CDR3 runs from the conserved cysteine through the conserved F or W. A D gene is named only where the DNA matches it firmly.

CASSESRTQETQYF,TRBV10-1,TRBJ2-5,-
CASSQDSSGSSYADTQYF,TRBV4-3,TRBJ2-3,TRBD2
CASSFARGPEKLFF,TRBV7-8,TRBJ1-4,TRBD1
CASSSKRLAGRETQYF,TRBV11-3,TRBJ2-5,TRBD2
CASTNRADEQYF,TRBV27,TRBJ2-7,-
CASSTSGEYTEAFF,TRBV9,TRBJ1-1,-
CASSLPTGEEETQYF,TRBV13,TRBJ2-5,TRBD1
CASSPWGGTEAFF,TRBV27,TRBJ1-1,-
CASGFSETQYF,TRBV12-5,TRBJ2-5,-
CASSLGGTGKAFF,TRBV5-4,TRBJ1-1,TRBD1
CASSLGQYYEQYF,TRBV28,TRBJ2-7,TRBD1
CASSVAGDGTDTQYF,TRBV9,TRBJ2-3,-
CASSVGSGADAEAFF,TRBV9,TRBJ1-1,-
CASSPSSGIYSYEQYF,TRBV18,TRBJ2-7,TRBD2
CASRSKSTDTQYF,TRBV7-9,TRBJ2-3,-
CASSDGDLERQPGELFF,TRBV6-1,TRBJ2-2,-
CASSYSIGDTDTQYF,TRBV6-5,TRBJ2-3,-
CASSENSYEQYF,TRBV2,TRBJ2-7,-
CAWSSASVGEEAFF,TRBV30,TRBJ1-1,-
CASSPKTRFGPYNEQFF,TRBV27,TRBJ2-1,-
CASKNLRGARYEQYF,TRBV21-1,TRBJ2-7,-
CASSTPGTGGGLGNQPQHF,TRBV7-9,TRBJ1-5,TRBD1
CASSDNRLVIVSDTQYF,TRBV28,TRBJ2-3,-
CASSIKTGDYGYTF,TRBV7-2,TRBJ1-2,TRBD1
CASSQPGINEKLFF,TRBV19,TRBJ1-4,-
CASRVQGNGETQYF,TRBV28,TRBJ2-5,TRBD1
CASKPPTAGANVLTF,TRBV28,TRBJ2-6,-